One and the same sample provided the 12 T cell receptor beta chains below, sequenced in a study of CD8+CD57+ T cells in acquired aplastic anemia. Genomic DNA, the template, was used for profiling of the TCR beta VDJ and CDR3. Each CDR3 protein is one row after TCRdb ran MiXCR on the reads. The sample has about 200,000 distinct CDR3 sequences; 30% to 40% are singletons. The sequencing input was sorted CD4+, CD8+, or CD8+CD57+ T cells (not recorded which) from PBMCs. These receptors all come from a human donor in good health, serving as a control.

This clonotype was counted only a few times. The chain carries TRBV20-1 and TRBJ2-6, with 7 bases that match TRBD2. This CDR3 is built from 16 residues. Trimming cost V 0 bases and J 3 bases; bases outside gene matches: 5. Germline CDR1 reads DFQATT; CDR2 reads SNEGSKA (reference sequence). The CDR3 loop reads CSARDMSGDGANVLTF. CDR3 sequence (DNA): TGCAGTGCTAGAGATATGAGCGGGGATGGGGCCAACGTCCTGACTTTC.

This clonotype was recorded at least ten times. The genes are TRBV20-1 and TRBJ1-2; D possibly corresponds to TRBD1 (5 bases). Looked up from germline, CDR1 is DFQATT and CDR2 is SNEGSKA (reference sequence). This CDR3 is 12 amino acids long. V was cut by 3 bases and J by 2 bases, with 7 bases left in between. CDR3 sequence: CSASGGNYGYTF. CDR3 bases: TGCAGTGCTAGTGGGGGGAACTATGGCTACACCTTC.

This clonotype was seen many times. V is TRBV3-1 and J is TRBJ1-2, with TRBD1 identical over 8 bases. The CDR3 spans 15 residues. V lost 5 bases to trimming and J lost 5 bases; unmatched junction nucleotides: 10. CDR1 is LGHDT and CDR2 is YNNKEL in the germline V gene (reference sequence). The CDR3 here is CASSRRGQGNYGYTF. For the CDR3, the DNA is TGTGCCAGCAGCAGACGCGGACAGGGAAATTATGGCTACACCTTC.

The V gene is TRBV6-1, the J gene TRBJ1-2; 7 nucleotides agree with TRBD1. The V and J ends lost 7 bases and 8 bases, in that order; junction bases with no gene match: 13. This CDR3 contains 14 residues. CDR1 MNHNS and CDR2 SASEGT come from the germline V gene. The CDR3 DNA is TGTGCCAGCACAGGAGGGGGCACGAGAATAGGCTACACCTTC. Translated: CASTGGGTRIGYTF.

This chain connects TRBV2 to TRBJ1-2; 8 nucleotides agree with TRBD1. Unmatched junction bases numbered 9, after V lost 8 bases and J lost 7 bases. Germline V gives CDR1 SNHLY, CDR2 FYNNEI. The CDR3 totals 13 residues. The CDR3 DNA sequence: TGTGCCAGCGGAGAGGACAGGGCGGCTGGCTACACCTTC. Translating gives CASGEDRAAGYTF.

The chain uses TRBV19 and TRBJ1-2, with D unclear. Trimming took off 7 bases at V and 4 bases at J, with 16 bases between the two ends. Germline V gives CDR1 LNHDA, CDR2 SQIVND (reference sequence). The CDR3 is 14 residues long. The CDR3 loop reads CASTSEQKFYGYTF. The DNA of the CDR3 is TGTGCCAGTACGTCGGAACAGAAGTTCTATGGCTACACCTTC.

This clonotype has ten or more counts. The rearrangement links TRBV5-1 to TRBJ1-1, with 7 bases aligning to TRBD1. Germline V gene data show CDR1 as SGHRS and CDR2 as YFSETQ. This CDR3 is 15 amino acids long. Trimming took 5 bases from V and 0 from J; bases not matched to a gene: 7. The CDR3 loop reads CASSDWGQMNTEAFF. The CDR3 region has the DNA TGCGCCAGCAGTGACTGGGGACAGATGAACACTGAAGCTTTCTTT.

This clonotype was observed a few times. CDR3 sequence reads: CASSIARGSYNEQFF. CDR3 nucleotide sequence: TGTGCCAGTAGTATAGCGAGGGGATCCTACAATGAGCAGTTCTTC. The rearrangement links TRBV19 to TRBJ2-1; D possibly uses TRBD1 or TRBD2 (5 bases each). This CDR3 spans 15 amino acids. Germline lookup yields CDR1 LNHDA and CDR2 SQIVND (reference sequence). The germline V and J ends were trimmed by 1 base and 1 base, with 8 bases remaining between them.

This clonotype was counted ten times or more. J is TRBJ1-4 and V is TRBV19; 8 nucleotides align to TRBD1. From germline, CDR1 is LNHDA and CDR2 SQIVND (reference sequence). J was trimmed by 6 bases and V by 8 bases; bases with no gene match: 14. This CDR3 is built from 16 residues. The CDR3 bases are TGTGCCAGTCGGATCTGGGCAGGGGGCCGAGATGAAAAACTGTTTTTT. As protein: CASRIWAGGRDEKLFF. The entire variable domain, with the rest obtained from reference TRBV19 and TRBJ1-4, is as follows: DGGITQSPKYLFRKEGQNVTLSCEQNLNHDAMYWYRQDPGQGLRLIYYSQIVNDFQKGDIAEGYSVSREKKESFPLTVTSAQKNPTAFYLCASRIWAGGRDEKLFFGSGTQLSVL.

The CDR3, as DNA: TGCGCCAGCAGCAAAAGGGCTAGCTTCGACGAGCAGTACTTC. Encoded protein: CASSKRASFDEQYF. The V gene is TRBV4-1, the J gene TRBJ2-7; perhaps TRBD2 as D (5 bases). V lost 5 bases and J lost 5, with 16 bases in between. The germline V gene has CDR1 MGHRA and CDR2 YSYEKL. The CDR3 consists of 14 residues.

The V call is TRBV7-3, the J call TRBJ1-5, with D unclear. The CDR3 runs 13 residues. The V gene lost 1 base and the J gene lost 5 bases, with 6 bases spanning the gap. The germline CDR1 and CDR2 sequences are SGHTA and FQGTGA. CDR3 region: CASSLRRDQPQHF. For the CDR3, the DNA is TGTGCCAGCAGCTTAAGGCGGGATCAGCCCCAGCATTTT.

J is TRBJ1-2 and V is TRBV2; a weak D match, TRBD1 (6 bases). CDR3 length: 13 residues. V lost 8 bases and J lost 4, with 14 bases in between. Germline values: CDR1 SNHLY, CDR2 FYNNEI. CDR3 in amino acids: CASVGGRAYGYTF. DNA for the CDR3: TGTGCCAGCGTTGGGGGCAGGGCCTATGGCTACACCTTC.